The rows below give T cell receptor beta chains drawn from one sample of a study of blood T cell repertoires in COVID-19. Profiled with immunoSEQ multiplex PCR; TCRdb holds only in-frame clones, not every one. The table shows 250,000 to 350,000 clones, with approximately 89% occurring only once. Material: peripheral blood. The receptors were gathered from a woman aged 55-69 years with acute or convalescent COVID-19. CDR3s include the opening cysteine and the closing phenylalanine or tryptophan. A D gene is named only where the DNA matches it firmly. Size is omitted from some rows. Given values are once, few, many or a class for expanded clones.

clone size	J gene	V gene	D gene	CDR3 DNA	CDR3 protein
-	TRBJ1-5	TRBV5-6	-	TGTGCCAGCAGCATACTCAGCAATCAGCCCCAGCATTTT	CASSILSNQPQHF
-	TRBJ2-5	TRBV7-2	-	TGTGCCAGCAGCTTAGAGTCGACACAAGAGACCCAGTACTTC	CASSLESTQETQYF
-	TRBJ1-1	TRBV30	TRBD1	TGTGCCTGGTCTTCCCGGGACAGGGGGCGGTGGACTGAAGCTTTCTTT	CAWSSRDRGRWTEAFF
-	TRBJ2-3	TRBV11-3	TRBD2	TGTGCCAGCAGCTCCGGACTAGCGGGGGCGATCACAGATACGCAGTATTTT	CASSSGLAGAITDTQYF
-	TRBJ1-2	TRBV27	-	TGTGCCAGCAAGGGCGACAGGACTAACTATGGCTACACCTTC	CASKGDRTNYGYTF
few	TRBJ1-4	TRBV5-4	-	TGTGCCAGCAGCTTGCAGGGCAGTGAAAAACTGTTTTTT	CASSLQGSEKLFF
-	TRBJ2-7	TRBV7-2	TRBD1	TGTGCCAGCAGCTCTGATGGACAGGGTGCCTACGAGCAGTACTTC	CASSSDGQGAYEQYF
once	TRBJ1-2	TRBV5-1	TRBD1	TGCGCCAGCAGCTTGTCGGGACAGGGGAGAGACTATGGCTACACCTTC	CASSLSGQGRDYGYTF
-	TRBJ2-3	TRBV19	-	TGTGCCAGTAGTATGCCGGGACACACAGATACGCAGTATTTT	CASSMPGHTDTQYF
once	TRBJ2-2	TRBV7-2	-	TGTGCCAGCAGCTTACTCACAAACACCGGGGAGCTGTTTTTT	CASSLLTNTGELFF
-	TRBJ1-3	TRBV6-5	TRBD1	TGTGCCAGCAGGTCCAGGGGGAACTCTGGAAACACCATATATTTT	CASRSRGNSGNTIYF
-	TRBJ2-1	TRBV15	TRBD2	TGTGCCACCAGCAGAGGGAACAACGGGGGGAACAATGAGCAGTTCTTC	CATSRGNNGGNNEQFF
-	TRBJ2-7	TRBV2	TRBD2	TGTGCCAGCACGCTAGCGGGGGGCCTCGAGCAGTACTTC	CASTLAGGLEQYF
-	TRBJ2-3	TRBV27	-	TGTGCCAGCAGTATTCTAGGTGTAGTCACAGATACGCAGTATTTT	CASSILGVVTDTQYF
-	TRBJ2-5	TRBV28	-	TGTGCCAGCAGTTTAGGGAGTGGCTTGTGGGTCCAAGAGACCCAGTACTTC	CASSLGSGLWVQETQYF
-	TRBJ1-4	TRBV5-1	-	TGCGCCAGCAGCCTAACAGGGCAGAATGAAAAACTGTTTTTT	CASSLTGQNEKLFF
-	TRBJ1-1	TRBV6-6	-	TGTGCCAGCAGTAAAGTCCAGGGCACTGAAGCTTTCTTT	CASSKVQGTEAFF
-	TRBJ1-5	TRBV7-9	-	TGTGCCAGCAGCTTATTCACAGGTCTTGAGCAGCCCCAGCATTTT	CASSLFTGLEQPQHF
-	TRBJ2-7	TRBV24-1	-	TGTGCCACCAGTGACTGGGACACCTACGAGCAGTACTTC	CATSDWDTYEQYF